One sample yielded the 7 T cell receptor beta chains listed below, sequenced in a study of vaccination and CD4 T cells after COVID-19. Antigen specificity for these receptors is unknown. Treatment defined: roughly 10-day PBMC culture with coronavirus spike peptide pools or control peptides (ViraFEST assay). Prior to the COVID-19 pandemic (2011-2018), the unexposed donor's CD4+ T cells were collected. Cultured CD4+ T cells had their DNA profiled by the Oncomine TCR Beta short-read assay. TCRdb re-called the PCR reads with MiXCR, one entry per CDR3 protein. The table lists about 6,500 distinct CDR3 sequences, roughly 50% of them singletons. The sample consisted of CD4+ T cells from blood, cultured in vitro. These TCRs come from a human donor in good health.

The chain uses TRBV24-1 and TRBJ1-2; D may be TRBD1 (5 bases). Trimming left V 5 bases short and J 10 bases short, with 10 bases between. This CDR3 is built from 11 residues. The germline gives CDR1 KGHDR, CDR2 SFDVKD. The CDR3 is CATSVRGAYTF. In nucleotides, the CDR3 is TGTGCCACCAGTGTACGGGGCGCCTACACCTTC.

The V gene is TRBV7-9, the J gene TRBJ2-1, with 13 bases fitting TRBD2. The V segment lost 5 bases and the J segment 5 bases; nucleotides outside the gene matches: 3. This CDR3 is built from 15 residues. Looked up from germline, CDR1 is SEHNR and CDR2 is FQNEAQ (reference sequence). Here the CDR3 reads CASSPGTSGDNEQFF. The CDR3 DNA sequence: TGTGCCAGCAGCCCCGGGACTAGCGGGGACAATGAGCAGTTCTTC.

The chain carries TRBV24-1 and TRBJ1-1; D is undetermined. This CDR3 has 17 amino acids. Between the trimmed V and J ends, which lost 2 bases and 1 base, there was a span of 16 bases. Germline V CDR1 and CDR2: KGHDR, SFDVKD. Here the CDR3 DNA reads TGTGCCACCAGTGATTCCCCGGTAGGAGATAAGAACACTGAAGCTTTCTTT. It yields the protein CATSDSPVGDKNTEAFF.

This clonotype occurred a few times. This chain joins TRBV5-4 and TRBJ1-2; 12 positions match TRBD1. After removal of 4 bases from V and 8 bases from J, the junction contained 3 bases not matched to a gene. From germline, CDR1 is SGHNT and CDR2 YYREEE (reference sequence). The CDR3 has 13 residues. In DNA form, the CDR3 reads TGTGCCAGCAGCAGGGACAGGGGGCTCGGCTACACCTTC. This encodes CASSRDRGLGYTF.

The V call is TRBV5-1, the J call TRBJ1-6; TRBD1 agrees at 8 bases. V lost 3 bases to trimming and J lost 9 bases; unmatched junction nucleotides: 8. Germline values: CDR1 SGHRS, CDR2 YFSETQ. This CDR3 comprises 15 residues. The CDR3 here is CASSSRTGKSSPLHF. The DNA for the CDR3 is TGCGCCAGCAGCTCAAGGACAGGGAAAAGTTCACCCCTCCACTTT.

This chain uses TRBV5-1 with TRBJ2-2; D is ambiguous. Germline V lookup: CDR1 SGHRS, CDR2 YFSETQ. The CDR3 consists of 13 residues. Trimming left V 4 bases short and J 6 bases short, with 10 bases between. CDR3 protein: CASSRRTAGELFF. DNA of the CDR3: TGCGCCAGCAGCAGGCGGACGGCCGGGGAGCTGTTTTTT. Variable domain in full (rest from reference TRBV5-1 and TRBJ2-2): KAGVTQTPRYLIKTRGQQVTLSCSPISGHRSVSWYQQTPGQGLQFLFEYFSETQRNKGNFPGRFSGRQFSNSRSEMNVSTLELGDSALYLCASSRRTAGELFFGEGSRLTVL.

The chain couples TRBV15 to TRBJ1-2; 9 nucleotides align to TRBD1. J lost 7 bases, V lost 6 bases, and 9 bases had no gene match. Germline CDR1 and CDR2: LNHNV and YYDKDF (reference sequence). CDR3 size: 14 residues. The CDR3 loop is CATRPGQGRGGYTF. CDR3 bases: TGTGCCACCAGACCGGGACAGGGAAGAGGTGGCTACACCTTC.